The 7 T cell receptor beta chains listed next were all sequenced from one sample in a study of shared clonotypes between healthy human individuals. TCRdb keeps only in-frame clones here, not all; method: immunoSEQ multiplex PCR. The sample holds 1.4 million or so clones; approximately 98.5% are singletons and the top ten take approximately 0.4%. The specimen sequenced was naive CD4+ T cells sorted from blood. Subset indicated: CD45RA+ positively selected. All receptors come from a man younger than 45 in good health.

The J gene is TRBJ2-5, the V gene TRBV7-2, with a possible D match to TRBD2 (7 bases). V shed 0 bases and J shed 8 bases, with 19 bases lying between them. This CDR3 contains 16 residues. Germline V gives CDR1 SGHTA, CDR2 FQGNSA. The CDR3 DNA sequence: TGTGCCAGCAGCTTAGCGGAGGGGGGGCAGCCCCTAACCCAGTACTTC. The encoded protein is CASSLAEGGQPLTQYF. Combining the CDR3 with reference TRBV7-2 and TRBJ2-5 gives the whole variable domain GAGVSQSPSNKVTEKGKDVELRCDPISGHTALYWYRQSLGQGLEFLIYFQGNSAPDKSGLPSDRFSAERTGGSVSTLTIQRTQQEDSAVYLCASSLAEGGQPLTQYFGPGTRLLVL.

The chain recombines TRBV28 with TRBJ1-5; tentative D call: TRBD1 (5 bases). From germline, CDR1 is MDHEN and CDR2 SYDVKM. V lost 6 bases and J lost 5, with 17 bases in between. There are 15 residues in the CDR3. The DNA for the CDR3 is TGTGCCAGCAGCCCTGGTTGGGGGGAGGATCAGCCCCAGCATTTT. Its translation: CASSPGWGEDQPQHF.

The J gene is TRBJ1-5, the V gene TRBV2; no reliable D call. Trimming cost V 2 bases and J 5 bases, with 7 bases left between them. This CDR3 has 13 amino acids. CDR1 and CDR2 (germline): SNHLY, FYNNEI. As DNA, the CDR3 is TGTGCCAGCAGTGAACGGAGATATCAGCCCCAGCATTTT. It specifies CASSERRYQPQHF.

The chain couples TRBV28 to TRBJ1-5; TRBD1 might be the D (6 bases). Trimming removed 2 bases from V and 6 bases from J, with 23 bases in between. This CDR3 has 18 amino acids. Germline CDR1 is MDHEN and CDR2 is SYDVKM. The CDR3 DNA reads TGTGCCAGCAGTTTACATGGGGGCCTGGCGGGAGGGGGTCAGCCCCAGCATTTT. Its protein is CASSLHGGLAGGGQPQHF.

The rearrangement joins TRBV5-6 to TRBJ2-3; a weak D match, TRBD2 (5 bases). Trimming stripped 0 bases from V and 6 bases from J, with 8 bases between. Germline lookup yields CDR1 SGHDT and CDR2 YYEEEE. CDR3 size: 13 residues. The CDR3 region is CASSLASSDTQYF. Here the CDR3 DNA reads TGTGCCAGCAGCTTGGCGTCTAGCGATACGCAGTATTTT.

The J gene is TRBJ1-1, the V gene TRBV5-4, with a tentative D call TRBD1 (5 bases). The V and J ends lost 0 bases and 5 bases respectively, with 11 bases between them. This CDR3 is 14 amino acids long. From germline, CDR1 is SGHNT and CDR2 YYREEE (reference sequence). The CDR3 DNA reads TGTGCCAGCAGCTTGGGGGGCGTTAGGACTGAAGCTTTCTTT. Translation gives CASSLGGVRTEAFF.

The chain uses TRBV7-9 and TRBJ2-7, with 8 bases lining up with TRBD2. V was pared by 1 base and J by 5 bases, with 10 bases of the junction left unmatched. The CDR3 runs to 16 residues. Germline V gene data show CDR1 as SEHNR and CDR2 as FQNEAQ (reference sequence). The CDR3 sequence is CASSLGALAGRNEQYF. CDR3 DNA: TGTGCCAGCAGCTTAGGGGCCTTAGCGGGAAGGAACGAGCAGTACTTC.